The clone carrying this T cell receptor (beta chain) came up a few times. The antigen is not known. This specimen belongs to a study of cytomegalovirus exposure and HLA in healthy donors. Whole-study findings and limits: Being productive about 90% or about 30% of the time was typical of most TCR beta V segments in an earlier analysis. Cytomegalovirus-associated status was assigned to roughly 160 TCR beta chains.

Each donor's status was that of a healthy bone marrow donor. Primers: 60 Vbeta forward and 13 Jbeta reverse. The data were produced by immunoSEQ multiplex PCR, yet TCRdb's version contains in-frame clones alone and is incomplete. The sample carries some 180,000 clones, around 84% recorded once. Germline CDR1 is LGHNA and CDR2 is YNFKEQ. V shed 0 bases and J 6 bases; nucleotides not matched to a gene: 9. CDR3 length: 16 residues. The rearrangement uses TRBV4-2 and TRBJ2-3, with 7 bases lining up with TRBD2. This sequence originates from a man aged 25 to 45 in good health and CMV-seropositive. Sequencing was done on a sample of PBMCs. The DNA of the CDR3 is TGTGCCAGCAGCCAAGAAGGGAGCGGGGCGAGGGATACGCAGTATTTT. It yields the protein CASSQEGSGARDTQYF.